This T cell receptor beta chain derives from a study of T cell responses to AZD1222 COVID-19 vaccine. The study, taken as a whole, reports: White British ancestry dominated among donors, who included more females, and clonal diversity was possibly underestimated. Recipients of two AZD1222 doses showed rising Spike-specific TCR breadth and depth. At baseline, just 5 or 6 AZD1222 recipients tested seropositive. CD4 TCRs covered the whole spike, strongest at regions 160-218 and 743-854.

The method was immunoSEQ multiplex PCR; TCRdb's version includes in-frame clones alone and lacks a portion of them. The table shows more than 80,000 clones, with 75% to 95% occurring only once. Trimming removed 5 bases from V and 5 bases from J, with 15 bases in between. CDR1 is SGHTA, CDR2 FQGNSA, per germline. The CDR3 runs 14 residues. Points on this clone: The antigen remains undetermined.

Source: peripheral blood, taken 28 days after the second AZD1222 dose. The chain joins TRBV7-2 to TRBJ1-2, with TRBD1 as a possible D gene (6 bases). The receptor was isolated from an adult who received the AZD1222 COVID-19 vaccine. In DNA form, the CDR3 reads TGTGCCAGCAGCCCCGGGGACACGATATATGGCTACACCTTC. It specifies CASSPGDTIYGYTF.